Below are 10 T cell receptor beta chains sequenced from a single sample in a study of Ad26.COV2.S vaccination and SARS-CoV-2 variants. Data came from immunoSEQ multiplex PCR; TCRdb stores just in-frame clones and leaves some out. The data hold more than 300,000 clones, with around 83% observed a single time. Treatment of the sample: around 19 received Ad26.COV2.S at low or high dose, single or two shots; about 5 received placebo; per-sample allocation not given. Day 63 following the first vaccine or placebo injection was when the samples were taken. Material: peripheral blood, obtained in a trial of Ad26.COV2.S vaccine versus placebo. These receptor sequences come from a person aged 18-65 years who received the Ad26.COV2.S COVID-19 vaccine or a placebo.

This clone has just a few counts. V is TRBV9 and J is TRBJ2-7, with D unresolved. V gave up 4 bases and J gave up 7 bases, with 15 bases separating them. Germline loops: CDR1 SGDLS, CDR2 YYNGEE. This CDR3 contains 13 residues. The CDR3 DNA sequence: TGTGCCAGCAGCTCCCGTTTGGGTATGGAGCAGTACTTC. Its translation is CASSSRLGMEQYF.

The chain couples TRBV7-2 to TRBJ2-3; possibly TRBD1 for D (6 bases). Germline CDR1 reads SGHTA; CDR2 reads FQGNSA. The V end was cut by 7 bases, the J end by 4 bases, with 18 bases between. The CDR3 is made up of 15 amino acids. The CDR3 protein is CASTIQGFGSDTQYF. As DNA, the CDR3 is TGTGCCAGCACGATACAGGGTTTTGGATCAGATACGCAGTATTTT.

The chain couples TRBV24-1 to TRBJ2-1, with 8 bases lining up with TRBD2. This CDR3 comprises 15 residues. In germline, CDR1 is KGHDR, CDR2 SFDVKD. The trim removed 4 bases at V and 7 bases at J, leaving 8 bases unmatched. The CDR3 protein is CATSDPLGLANEQFF. The CDR3 nucleotides are TGTGCCACCAGTGACCCATTAGGACTAGCAAATGAGCAGTTCTTC.

This chain uses TRBV11-2 with TRBJ2-1, with a tentative D call TRBD1 (6 bases). CDR3 size: 16 residues. Germline values: CDR1 SGHAT, CDR2 FQNNGV. Trimming took 5 bases from V and 0 from J, leaving 14 bases between them. The CDR3 DNA follows: TGTGCCAGCAGCCCCGGACAGTGGAGCTCCTACAATGAGCAGTTCTTC. Residues: CASSPGQWSSYNEQFF.

The V gene is TRBV7-2, the J gene TRBJ1-2; 7 bases are a match to TRBD1. The CDR3 runs 15 residues. Unmatched junction bases numbered 5, after V lost 4 bases and J lost 0 bases. The germline gives CDR1 SGHTA, CDR2 FQGNSA. This CDR3 reads CASSSRTGPNYGYTF. The CDR3 nucleotides are TGTGCCAGCAGCTCCAGGACAGGACCTAACTATGGCTACACCTTC.

This clone was recorded a few times. This chain connects TRBV5-8 to TRBJ1-3; D call uncertain. This CDR3 has 15 amino acids. V lost 4 bases and J lost 7, with 18 bases in between. Germline CDR1 SGHTS, CDR2 YDEGEE. The CDR3 here is CASSPGAVRGNTIYF. The CDR3 DNA follows: TGTGCCAGCAGCCCCGGAGCGGTTAGAGGGAACACCATATATTTT.

The gene calls are TRBV2 and TRBJ1-1; 9 bases fit TRBD1. The V gene's germline CDR1 is SNHLY and CDR2 FYNNEI. The CDR3 has 12 amino acids. The junction had 2 bases not matched to a gene; V was cut back by 5 bases and J by 7 bases. CDR3 loop: CASSRQGGEAFF. In DNA, the CDR3 is TGTGCCAGCAGTCGACAGGGGGGTGAAGCTTTCTTT.

Regarding this clone: The sample carries other DNA sequences with the same CDR3. This sequence joins TRBV4-1 and TRBJ1-1; D gene unclear. The germline V gene encodes CDR1 MGHRA and CDR2 YSYEKL. The germline V and J ends were trimmed by 5 bases and 7 bases, with 14 bases remaining between them. The length of the CDR3 is 13 residues. Here the CDR3 reads CASSSWITFEAFF. CDR3 bases: TGCGCCAGCAGCTCATGGATTACCTTTGAAGCTTTCTTT.

CDR3 sequence: CASTLRGSVTDTQYF. The CDR3 DNA follows: TGTGCCAGCACCCTGAGGGGTAGCGTTACAGATACGCAGTATTTT. The J gene is TRBJ2-3, the V gene TRBV6-5; the D gene could be TRBD1 or TRBD2 (5 bases each). V was shortened by 7 bases and J by 3 bases, with 17 bases between the two germline ends. The CDR3 contains 15 residues. The germline gives CDR1 MNHEY, CDR2 SVGAGI.

The gene calls are TRBV11-2 and TRBJ1-6; TRBD1 aligns across 8 bases. V dropped 8 bases and J dropped 0; count of bases not matched to a gene: 6. The CDR3 consists of 16 residues. Germline-derived CDR1 and CDR2 are SGHAT and FQNNGV. The CDR3 nucleotides read TGTGCCAGCGAAAGACAGGGGAGCTCCTATAATTCACCCCTCCACTTT. Translation: CASERQGSSYNSPLHF.